What follows are 21 T cell receptor beta chains derived from one specimen sequenced in a study of T cells in Graves' hyperthyroidism and ophthalmopathy. The investigators amplified TCR beta CDR3 regions from RNA transcripts. TCR CDR3 underwent first-round RT-PCR with the HTBI primer set. One entry per CDR3 protein, called by TCRdb with MiXCR from the multiplex PCR reads. The data show hundreds of thousands of distinct CDR3 sequences, approximately 13% seen once. The material sequenced was blood. The receptors come from a woman in her late teens or twenties with Graves' hyperthyroidism.

This clonotype has at least ten counts. CDR3 protein: CASSLGGARTEAFF. CDR3 DNA sequence: TGTGCCAGCAGTTTAGGGGGGGCTAGGACTGAAGCTTTCTTT. The rearrangement links TRBV28 to TRBJ1-1; D is perhaps TRBD1 (6 bases). Looked up from germline, CDR1 is MDHEN and CDR2 is SYDVKM. Trimming shortened V by 2 bases and J by 5 bases, and 12 bases separated the two germline ends. The CDR3 contains 14 residues.

The rearrangement uses TRBV2 and TRBJ1-5, with 11 bases matching TRBD1. Trimming at V came to 6 bases and at J to 0 bases, leaving 4 bases not matched to a gene. CDR3 length equals 16 residues. Germline V gives CDR1 SNHLY, CDR2 FYNNEI. The CDR3 here is CASRGQGENSNQPQHF. CDR3 sequence (DNA): TGTGCCAGCAGGGGACAGGGGGAAAATAGCAATCAGCCCCAGCATTTT.

The sample holds many counts of this clonotype. The chain couples TRBV6-1 to TRBJ2-7; 8 positions agree with TRBD1. Germline CDR1 reads MNHNS; CDR2 reads SASEGT. The V gene end was trimmed by 7 bases and the J gene end by 2 bases; junction bases not matched to a gene: 10. The CDR3 is 15 residues long. The CDR3 nucleotides read TGTGCCAGCACCAGGGACAGGTGGACAACCTACGAGCAGTACTTC. Residues: CASTRDRWTTYEQYF.

This clonotype was seen at least ten times. The rearrangement links TRBV20-1 to TRBJ1-2; 7 bases are shared with TRBD1. CDR1 is DFQATT and CDR2 is SNEGSKA in the germline V gene (reference sequence). Germline trimming cut 3 bases from V and 6 bases from J; bases unmatched to any gene: 7. The CDR3 extends over 13 amino acids. This CDR3 reads CSARKDRDDGYTF. In DNA, the CDR3 is TGCAGTGCTAGGAAAGACAGGGATGATGGCTACACCTTC.

This clonotype has ten or more counts. The chain carries TRBV12-3 or TRBV12-4 and TRBJ2-1; the D gene is possibly TRBD2 (6 bases). Trimming took off 6 bases at V and 8 bases at J, with 20 bases between the two ends. The CDR3 sequence is 15 residues long. CDR3 region: CASSPGGPRVDEQFF. In nucleotides, the CDR3 is TGTGCCAGCAGCCCCGGAGGGCCCCGGGTCGATGAGCAGTTCTTC.

The chain joins TRBV7-9 to TRBJ2-2; perhaps TRBD2 as D (5 bases). Deletions cut 7 bases from V and 4 bases from J, with 10 bases between. There are 13 residues in the CDR3. Germline V gene sequence: CDR1 SEHNR, CDR2 FQNEAQ (reference sequence). The CDR3 DNA reads as TGTGCCAGCAAGTGGAGGACCACCGGGGAGCTGTTTTTT. Its translation is CASKWRTTGELFF.

The chain carries TRBV20-1 and TRBJ2-2; D is possibly TRBD1 (6 bases). The germline V and J ends were trimmed by 6 bases and 3 bases, with 11 bases remaining between them. CDR3 size: 13 residues. In germline, CDR1 is DFQATT, CDR2 SNEGSKA (reference sequence). CDR3 DNA sequence: TGCAGTGCCGCTCCAGGGGACACCGGGGAGCTGTTTTTT. This codes for CSAAPGDTGELFF.

This clonotype was observed many times. The rearrangement links TRBV7-8 to TRBJ1-2, with 8 bases that match TRBD1. This CDR3 comprises 14 residues. The V and J ends lost 4 bases and 4 bases, in that order; junction bases with no gene match: 5. Germline values: CDR1 SGHVS, CDR2 FQNEAQ. CDR3 in amino acids: CASSSFTGGYGYTF. The CDR3 nucleotides are TGTGCCAGCAGCTCCTTTACAGGGGGCTATGGCTACACCTTC.

This clonotype was observed at least ten times. The chain recombines TRBV20-1 with TRBJ2-7, with D uncertain. Germline lookup yields CDR1 DFQATT and CDR2 SNEGSKA (reference sequence). Trimming shortened V by 1 base and J by 5 bases, and 9 bases separated the two germline ends. The CDR3 is made up of 12 amino acids. CDR3 protein: CSARVRWDEQYF. The CDR3 coding sequence is TGCAGTGCTAGAGTACGCTGGGACGAGCAGTACTTC.

Ten or more counts support this clonotype. The gene calls are TRBV24-1 and TRBJ2-3; D is possibly TRBD1 (5 bases). Deletions cut 3 bases from V and 0 bases from J, with 12 bases between. Per the germline V gene, CDR1 is KGHDR and CDR2 is SFDVKD. This CDR3 region has 16 residues. Here the CDR3 reads CATSDPTQVSTDTQYF. The CDR3 DNA reads as TGTGCCACCAGTGATCCCACACAGGTCAGCACAGATACGCAGTATTTT.

The chain employs TRBV4-3 and TRBJ1-5; D not resolved. Trimming removed 0 bases at V and 7 bases at J, with 10 bases between. Looked up from germline, CDR1 is LGHNA and CDR2 is YSLEER. This CDR3 contains 14 residues. CDR3 sequence: CASSQDWESQPQHF. For the CDR3, the DNA is TGCGCCAGCAGCCAAGATTGGGAGAGCCAGCCCCAGCATTTT.

This clonotype was seen repeatedly, ten times or more. The rearrangement uses TRBV20-1 and TRBJ2-7, with 10 bases fitting TRBD2. CDR3 size: 13 residues. The V gene's germline CDR1 is DFQATT and CDR2 SNEGSKA (reference sequence). V dropped 3 bases and J dropped 3; count of bases not matched to a gene: 2. The CDR3 nucleotides read TGCAGTGCTAGTTTAGCGGGAGGCTACGAGCAGTACTTC. Its translation is CSASLAGGYEQYF.

This clonotype was counted many times. This chain joins TRBV7-6 and TRBJ2-3; TRBD2 matches 12 bases. The CDR3 is made up of 16 amino acids. V trimming: 4 bases; J trimming: 9 bases; junction bases outside the gene matches: 11. Germline V gene data show CDR1 as SGHVS and CDR2 as FNYEAQ. This chain's CDR3 is CASSSGGLAGGRTQYF. The CDR3 coding sequence is TGTGCCAGCAGCTCTGGGGGACTAGCGGGCGGGCGGACGCAGTATTTT. The full variable domain, its missing parts supplied by reference TRBV7-6 and TRBJ2-3, is GAGVSQSPRYKVTKRGQDVALRCDPISGHVSLYWYRQALGQGPEFLTYFNYEAQQDKSGLPNDRFSAERPEGSISTLTIQRTEQRDSAMYRCASSSGGLAGGRTQYFGPGTRLTVL.

This clonotype was observed at least ten times. J is TRBJ2-3 and V is TRBV7-9; TRBD1 matches at 7 bases. Germline V CDR1 and CDR2: SEHNR, FQNEAQ (reference sequence). The CDR3 totals 15 residues. Trimming removed 4 bases from V and 1 base from J; junction bases left unmatched: 5. The CDR3 DNA reads TGTGCCAGCAGCTCCCGACAGGGTGGCACAGATACGCAGTATTTT. Encoded protein: CASSSRQGGTDTQYF. The variable domain in full, with the rest retrieved from reference TRBV7-9 and TRBJ2-3, is DTGVSQNPRHKITKRGQNVTFRCDPISEHNRLYWYRQTLGQGPEFLTYFQNEAQLEKSRLLSDRFSAERPKGSFSTLEIQRTEQGDSAMYLCASSSRQGGTDTQYFGPGTRLTVL.

This clonotype was recorded at least ten times. The rearrangement joins TRBV7-2 to TRBJ2-7, with TRBD1 identical over 11 bases. Germline loops: CDR1 SGHTA, CDR2 FQGNSA. V was pared by 4 bases and J by 5 bases, with 10 bases of the junction left unmatched. CDR3 length: 16 residues. The CDR3 nucleotides are TGTGCCAGCAGCTCTATAACCGGGACAGGGGGGGACGAGCAGTACTTC. Protein: CASSSITGTGGDEQYF.

This clonotype appeared many times. The chain employs TRBV28 and TRBJ1-6; D ambiguous. CDR1 and CDR2 from the germline V gene are MDHEN and SYDVKM. The ends were cut back, 9 bases at V and 14 bases at J, with 20 bases in the middle. The CDR3 is 13 residues long. CDR3 DNA: TGTGCCAGTGGGGTCACCTGGAATTCTTCCCTCCACTTT. This sequence encodes CASGVTWNSSLHF.

Comments on this clonotype: This may come from a read error, since a much larger clone is one base off. CDR3 nucleotides: TGTGCCAGCAGCGGCCCGGGACAGGGTTACGCTCAGCCCCAGCATTTT. This gives the protein CASSGPGQGYAQPQHF. V and J are TRBV11-1 and TRBJ1-5; 9 nucleotides match TRBD1. The junction had 11 bases not matched to a gene; V was cut back by 5 bases and J by 6 bases. CDR1 and CDR2 from the germline V gene are SGHAT and FQDESV (reference sequence). The CDR3 extends over 16 amino acids.

The genes are TRBV6-1 and TRBJ2-3; D ambiguous. This CDR3 has 14 amino acids. Per germline, CDR1 MNHNS and CDR2 SASEGT. Trimming shortened V by 6 bases and J by 2 bases, and 12 bases separated the two germline ends. CDR3 protein: CASSSAAITDTQYF. CDR3 DNA: TGTGCCAGCAGCTCCGCGGCCATCACAGATACGCAGTATTTT.

This clonotype came up many times. The rearrangement uses TRBV3-1 and TRBJ2-7; TRBD2 is a possible D gene (5 bases). The CDR3 is 15 residues long. V was shortened by 3 bases and J by 1 base, with 13 bases between the two germline ends. CDR1 is LGHDT and CDR2 is YNNKEL in the germline V gene (reference sequence). The CDR3 is CASSQTWTGSYEQYF. The CDR3 DNA reads as TGTGCCAGCAGCCAGACCTGGACTGGTTCCTACGAGCAGTACTTC.

This clonotype was found many times. V gene TRBV24-1 combines with J gene TRBJ1-4; perhaps TRBD1 as D (5 bases). The germline CDR1 and CDR2 sequences are KGHDR and SFDVKD. V shed 7 bases and J shed 1 base, with 9 bases lying between them. The CDR3 loop spans 14 amino acids. The CDR3: CATSPGGTNEKLFF. The CDR3 DNA sequence: TGTGCCACCAGCCCGGGGGGAACTAATGAAAAACTGTTTTTT.

In DNA, the CDR3 is TGCGCCAGCAGCCAAACACCTTGGGGGGAAGTAGCGGGACTACTATCTAGCACAGATACGCAGTATTTT. It specifies CASSQTPWGEVAGLLSSTDTQYF. The V and J genes are TRBV4-1 and TRBJ2-3; 8 bases align to TRBD2. CDR1 is MGHRA and CDR2 is YSYEKL in the germline V gene. The trim removed 2 bases at V and 0 bases at J, leaving 25 bases unmatched. This CDR3 contains 23 residues.